This passage covers 23 T cell receptor beta chains from one sample sequenced in a study of cytomegalovirus exposure and HLA in healthy donors. In the PCR, 60 Vbeta and 13 Jbeta primers were used. Data came from immunoSEQ multiplex PCR; TCRdb stores just in-frame clones and leaves some out. Among about 70,000 clones listed, approximately 90% were seen once. The sample was PBMCs. The receptors derive from a woman aged 30 to 39 in good health and CMV-seronegative.

The chain recombines TRBV11-2 with TRBJ2-7, with 10 bases lining up with TRBD2. CDR1 is SGHAT, CDR2 FQNNGV, per germline. The V segment lost 4 bases and the J segment 3 bases; nucleotides outside the gene matches: 9. The CDR3 has 16 amino acids. The CDR3 sequence is CASSSVTSGSFYEQYF. The CDR3 nucleotides are TGTGCCAGCAGCTCCGTGACTAGCGGGTCCTTCTACGAGCAGTACTTC.

V usage is TRBV5-4 and J usage is TRBJ2-5, with 8 bases that match TRBD1. CDR1 is SGHNT and CDR2 is YYREEE in the germline V gene (reference sequence). Losses at the gene ends were 6 bases for V and 4 bases for J; bases not matched to a gene: 5. The CDR3 totals 13 residues. The CDR3 sequence is CASTRGQGETQYF. In DNA form, the CDR3 reads TGTGCCAGCACCCGAGGACAGGGAGAGACCCAGTACTTC.

The chain couples TRBV4-1 to TRBJ1-5, with D perhaps TRBD1 (5 bases). V lost 8 bases and J lost 7, with 18 bases in between. CDR3 size: 14 residues. CDR1 is MGHRA and CDR2 is YSYEKL in the germline V gene. CDR3 DNA: TGCGCCAGCCAAAGGGTAGGGGTAGGACAGCCCCAGCATTTT. The encoded protein is CASQRVGVGQPQHF.

This chain links TRBV20-1 with TRBJ1-1, with TRBD1 as a possible D gene (6 bases). The CDR3 totals 11 residues. V lost 8 bases to trimming and J lost 3 bases, with 10 bases between them. Germline V CDR1 and CDR2: DFQATT, SNEGSKA (reference sequence). As DNA, the CDR3 is TGCAGTCCCAGGGGACACACTGAAGCTTTCTTT. Its translation is CSPRGHTEAFF.

V gene TRBV6-1 combines with J gene TRBJ1-1; TRBD1 matches 8 bases. This CDR3 has 13 residues. CDR1 is MNHNS, CDR2 SASEGT, per germline. V shed 8 bases, J shed 5 bases, and the junction held 7 bases outside the gene matches. CDR3 DNA: TGTGCCAGCCGTCGGACAGGGAATACTGAAGCTTTCTTT. Protein: CASRRTGNTEAFF.

The CDR3: CASSPPGDGNSPLHF. The CDR3 coding sequence is TGTGCCAGCAGCCCCCCAGGGGACGGTAATTCACCCCTCCACTTT. This chain connects TRBV4-2 to TRBJ1-6, with D possibly being TRBD1 (6 bases). There are 15 residues in the CDR3. V was trimmed by 4 bases and J by 6 bases, leaving 13 bases between them. CDR1 and CDR2 from the germline V gene are LGHNA and YNFKEQ.

This clone was counted a single time. This chain uses TRBV9 with TRBJ1-3, with D possibly being TRBD1 (5 bases). The germline V gene has CDR1 SGDLS and CDR2 YYNGEE. The CDR3 is made up of 15 amino acids. The ends were cut back, 0 bases at V and 0 bases at J, with 7 bases in the middle. The chain's CDR3 is CASSVGRGSGNTIYF. CDR3 sequence (DNA): TGTGCCAGCAGCGTAGGAAGGGGCTCTGGAAACACCATATATTTT.

This rearrangement joins TRBV5-1 to TRBJ2-7, with D perhaps matching TRBD1 (6 bases). Germline CDR1 is SGHRS and CDR2 is YFSETQ. V lost 4 bases and J 2 bases, leaving 10 bases between the germline ends. CDR3 length: 13 amino acids. In nucleotides, the CDR3 is TGCGCCAGCAGCACCGGACAGACCTACGAGCAGTACTTC. Its protein product is CASSTGQTYEQYF.

The V and J genes are TRBV7-6 and TRBJ2-1; 7 bases match TRBD2. This CDR3 is built from 16 residues. Germline values: CDR1 SGHVS, CDR2 FNYEAQ. Trimming cost V 1 base and J 4 bases; bases outside gene matches: 7. The CDR3 DNA follows: TGTGCCAGCAGCTTAGACCCTAGCGGCCGTTACAATGAGCAGTTCTTC. It is translated as CASSLDPSGRYNEQFF. The whole variable domain, filled in from reference TRBV7-6 and TRBJ2-1, reads GAGVSQSPRYKVTKRGQDVALRCDPISGHVSLYWYRQALGQGPEFLTYFNYEAQQDKSGLPNDRFSAERPEGSISTLTIQRTEQRDSAMYRCASSLDPSGRYNEQFFGPGTRLTVL.

The V call is TRBV19, the J call TRBJ2-5, with TRBD1 identical over 8 bases. Germline V gives CDR1 LNHDA, CDR2 SQIVND (reference sequence). V was clipped by 5 bases and J by 2 bases; unmatched bases: 1. The CDR3 loop spans 13 amino acids. CDR3 protein: CASSYRGQETQYF. CDR3 nucleotides: TGTGCCAGTAGTTACAGGGGGCAAGAGACCCAGTACTTC. The entire variable domain, with the rest obtained from reference TRBV19 and TRBJ2-5, is as follows: DGGITQSPKYLFRKEGQNVTLSCEQNLNHDAMYWYRQDPGQGLRLIYYSQIVNDFQKGDIAEGYSVSREKKESFPLTVTSAQKNPTAFYLCASSYRGQETQYFGPGTRLLVL.

The chain couples TRBV28 to TRBJ2-3; 8 bases line up with TRBD2. CDR3 length: 13 residues. The V gene's germline CDR1 is MDHEN and CDR2 SYDVKM. V was clipped by 8 bases and J by 4 bases; unmatched bases: 5. CDR3 loop: CASLREGADTQYF. For the CDR3, the DNA is TGTGCCAGCCTCCGGGAGGGGGCAGATACGCAGTATTTT. Supplemented by reference TRBV28 and TRBJ2-3, the full variable domain reads DVKVTQSSRYLVKRTGEKVFLECVQDMDHENMFWYRQDPGLGLRLIYFSYDVKMKEKGDIPEGYSVSREKKERFSLILESASTNQTSMYLCASLREGADTQYFGPGTRLTVL.

The chain combines TRBV2 with TRBJ1-4; 7 positions match TRBD1. The ends lost 7 bases at V and 10 bases at J; junction bases unmatched: 12. CDR3 length: 14 residues. CDR1 is SNHLY and CDR2 is FYNNEI in the germline V gene. CDR3 sequence (DNA): TGTGCCAGCAACACCGGGACAGAGAGGCGAAAACTGTTTTTT. Its protein product is CASNTGTERRKLFF. Supplemented by reference TRBV2 and TRBJ1-4, the full variable domain reads EPEVTQTPSHQVTQMGQEVILRCVPISNHLYFYWYRQILGQKVEFLVSFYNNEISEKSEIFDDQFSVERPDGSNFTLKIRSTKLEDSAMYFCASNTGTERRKLFFGSGTQLSVL.

The J gene is TRBJ2-5, the V gene TRBV29-1, with a tentative D call TRBD1 (6 bases). Trimming removed 7 bases at V and 1 base at J, with 7 bases between. CDR3 size: 11 residues. Per germline, CDR1 SQVTM and CDR2 ANQGSEA. The chain's CDR3 is CSDRVQETQYF. The CDR3 coding sequence is TGCAGCGACAGGGTCCAAGAGACCCAGTACTTC.

The V and J genes are TRBV4-1 and TRBJ2-1; 12 bases align to TRBD2. The V gene end was trimmed by 4 bases and the J gene end by 9 bases; junction bases not matched to a gene: 7. CDR1 and CDR2 from the germline V gene are MGHRA and YSYEKL. The CDR3 covers 15 residues. This chain's CDR3 is CASSPLAGGPVEQFF. CDR3 coding DNA: TGCGCCAGCAGCCCCCTAGCGGGAGGGCCGGTTGAGCAGTTCTTC.

V is TRBV5-1 and J is TRBJ2-6; 8 bases align to TRBD1. Looked up from germline, CDR1 is SGHRS and CDR2 is YFSETQ. This CDR3 is built from 20 residues. J gave up 2 bases and V 3 bases, and 16 bases lay outside the gene matches. CDR3 coding DNA: TGCGCCAGCAGCTCGGGGATGGTGGCAGGGGGCCAAACTGGGGCCAACGTCCTGACTTTC. Protein product: CASSSGMVAGGQTGANVLTF.

CDR3 nucleotides: TGTGCCAGCAGCTTTGAGGGAGTCCCCGGCAGCTATGGCTACACCTTC. Translated, it gives CASSFEGVPGSYGYTF. The chain is built from TRBV5-4 and TRBJ1-2; D not resolved. V dropped 2 bases and J dropped 4 bases, with 18 bases sitting between them. CDR3 size: 16 residues. CDR1 and CDR2 from the germline V gene are SGHNT and YYREEE (reference sequence).

The V and J genes are TRBV7-3 and TRBJ1-3, with 11 nucleotides matching TRBD1. J was trimmed by 1 base and V by 1 base; bases with no gene match: 6. This CDR3 spans 18 amino acids. Germline CDR1 SGHTA, CDR2 FQGTGA. The CDR3 coding sequence is TGTGCCAGCAGCTTAAACCCCGGGACAGGGGGGTCTGGAAACACCATATATTTT. Translation gives CASSLNPGTGGSGNTIYF.

V and J are TRBV7-2 and TRBJ2-5, with 9 bases aligning to TRBD2. Germline values: CDR1 SGHTA, CDR2 FQGNSA. The CDR3 is made up of 14 amino acids. V gave up 5 bases and J gave up 5 bases; unmatched junction bases: 6. CDR3 amino acids: CASSLQREVETQYF. The DNA of the CDR3 is TGTGCCAGCAGCCTCCAGCGGGAGGTGGAGACCCAGTACTTC.

The chain uses TRBV12-5 and TRBJ2-7, with 12 bases matching TRBD2. Germline lookup yields CDR1 LGHNT and CDR2 FRNRAP. The CDR3 sequence is 17 residues long. Losses at the gene ends were 5 bases for V and 0 bases for J; bases not matched to a gene: 8. For the CDR3, the DNA is TGTGCTAGTGGTCGCGGGACTAGCGGGTCTTACTCCTACGAGCAGTACTTC. This encodes CASGRGTSGSYSYEQYF.

This clone is a singleton in its sample. V and J are TRBV15 and TRBJ2-2; D is possibly TRBD1 (6 bases). The CDR3 runs to 16 residues. Trimming took off 7 bases at V and 4 bases at J, with 19 bases between the two ends. Germline V gene data show CDR1 as LNHNV and CDR2 as YYDKDF (reference sequence). DNA of the CDR3: TGTGCCACCAACGCTTTCCCAGGGGCCCTCACCGGGGAGCTGTTTTTT. This encodes CATNAFPGALTGELFF.

The chain links TRBV28 to TRBJ2-5; 9 bases map to TRBD2. Trimming at V came to 5 bases and at J to 2 bases, leaving 6 bases not matched to a gene. Germline V gene data show CDR1 as MDHEN and CDR2 as SYDVKM. There are 15 residues in the CDR3. The CDR3 sequence is CASSRTSATQETQYF. Written as DNA, the CDR3 is TGTGCCAGCAGTAGGACTAGCGCCACACAAGAGACCCAGTACTTC.

V and J are TRBV19 and TRBJ1-1, with TRBD1 as a possible D gene (5 bases). Germline V gives CDR1 LNHDA, CDR2 SQIVND (reference sequence). V was shortened by 3 bases and J by 0 bases, with 5 bases between the two germline ends. There are 13 residues in the CDR3. DNA for the CDR3: TGTGCCAGTAGTATGGGGCTGAACACTGAAGCTTTCTTT. Translation: CASSMGLNTEAFF.

V and J are TRBV7-6 and TRBJ2-2; TRBD1 agrees at 12 bases. J gave up 6 bases and V 1 base, and 0 bases lay outside the gene matches. CDR1 and CDR2 (germline): SGHVS, FNYEAQ. This CDR3 is 15 amino acids long. The DNA of the CDR3 is TGTGCCAGCAGCTTAGGGGACAGGGGGCCCGGGGAGCTGTTTTTT. It is translated as CASSLGDRGPGELFF.